This TCR beta chain was profiled in a study of cytotoxic CD8 clonotypes in ibrutinib-treated CLL. As for the study in general: Responses comprised approximately 25 partial and 2 complete; at median about 68 months, roughly 14 remained remitted and some 12 progressed.

V lost 0 bases, J lost 5 bases, and 12 bases lay in between. The germline V gene has CDR1 SGHRS and CDR2 YFSETQ. The CDR3 runs 15 residues. Here immunoSEQ multiplex PCR was the method, and the copy in TCRdb shows in-frame clones only, minus some. The data contain about 130,000 clones, approximately 80% of them singletons. This specimen consisted of PBMCs, obtained after 12 months of ibrutinib treatment. The chain links TRBV5-1 to TRBJ1-5; D is ambiguous. The clonotype was recovered from a human donor with chronic lymphocytic leukemia. This chain's CDR3 is CASSLGQATDQPQHF. CDR3 DNA sequence: TGCGCCAGCAGCTTGGGGCAGGCGACTGATCAGCCCCAGCATTTT.